These T cell receptor beta chains were read from a single sample in a study of beta chain features in type 1 diabetes. Here immunoSEQ multiplex PCR was the method, and the copy in TCRdb shows in-frame clones only, minus some. Of under 950,000 clones in the sample, about a sixth were seen once. Specimen: naive CD4+ T cells from blood. These receptors all come from a woman younger than 30 in good health. Each CDR3 is given with its conserved first and last residue. The D gene is left open where the match is weak. Size is omitted from some rows. Given values are once, few, many or a class for expanded clones.

j_call: TRBJ2-7; d_call: -; clone_size: few; v_call: TRBV10-3; cdr3_nt: TGTGCCATCAGCAGCTCGCCAAGCCCCAGCTCCTACGAGCAGTACTTC; cdr3_aa: CAISSSPSPSSYEQYF
j_call: TRBJ2-7; d_call: TRBD1; clone_size: -; v_call: TRBV2; cdr3_nt: TGTGCCAGCAGCAAGACAGGGGTTGAGCAGTACTTC; cdr3_aa: CASSKTGVEQYF
j_call: TRBJ1-3; d_call: -; clone_size: few; v_call: TRBV7-9; cdr3_nt: TGTGCCAGCAACCCGCGGGACGGGAGTTTCTCTGGAAACACCATATATTTT; cdr3_aa: CASNPRDGSFSGNTIYF
j_call: TRBJ1-4; d_call: -; clone_size: -; v_call: TRBV7-9; cdr3_nt: TGTGCCAGCAGCTCGAAGGAAACCGGGACAACCCGTTTTGTAAAACTGTTTTTT; cdr3_aa: CASSSKETGTTRFVKLFF
j_call: TRBJ1-1; d_call: -; clone_size: few; v_call: TRBV5-4; cdr3_nt: TGTGCCAGCAGCGGTTCACAGTCTTCTGAAGCTTTCTTT; cdr3_aa: CASSGSQSSEAFF
j_call: TRBJ2-3; d_call: TRBD2; clone_size: -; v_call: TRBV29-1; cdr3_nt: TGCAGCGTTGGGGCTAGCGGCTTCACAGATACGCAGTATTTT; cdr3_aa: CSVGASGFTDTQYF
j_call: TRBJ2-1; d_call: -; clone_size: few; v_call: TRBV7-9; cdr3_nt: TGTGCCAGCAGCCGTGAGACCTACAATGAGCAGTTCTTC; cdr3_aa: CASSRETYNEQFF
j_call: TRBJ1-2; d_call: TRBD1; clone_size: few; v_call: TRBV28; cdr3_nt: TGTGCCGGTGGGGGGCGGACAGGGTATGGCTACACCTTC; cdr3_aa: CAGGGRTGYGYTF
j_call: TRBJ1-4; d_call: TRBD1; clone_size: -; v_call: TRBV18; cdr3_nt: TGTGCCAGCTCACCAACAGGGGGCGCGACTGAAAAACTGTTTTTT; cdr3_aa: CASSPTGGATEKLFF
j_call: TRBJ2-1; d_call: -; clone_size: few; v_call: TRBV7-2; cdr3_nt: TGTGCCAGCAGCCGTTTCAGTGGGGCAGGTAGGGTGCAGTTCTTC; cdr3_aa: CASSRFSGAGRVQFF
j_call: TRBJ1-4; d_call: TRBD1; clone_size: -; v_call: TRBV27; cdr3_nt: TGTGCCAGCAGTCGCTGGACAGGGTGGACTGAAAAACTGTTTTTT; cdr3_aa: CASSRWTGWTEKLFF
j_call: TRBJ2-3; d_call: -; clone_size: few; v_call: TRBV28; cdr3_nt: TGTGCCAGCAGTTCCTATTTAGGGGATACGCAGTATTTT; cdr3_aa: CASSSYLGDTQYF
j_call: TRBJ2-7; d_call: TRBD2; clone_size: few; v_call: TRBV18; cdr3_nt: TGTGCCAGCTCACACGGGACTAGCTTCTACGAGCAGTACTTC; cdr3_aa: CASSHGTSFYEQYF
j_call: TRBJ2-7; d_call: TRBD1; clone_size: -; v_call: TRBV28; cdr3_nt: TGTGCCAGCAGTACTCGGGACAGGGGGTCCTACGAGCAGTACTTC; cdr3_aa: CASSTRDRGSYEQYF
j_call: TRBJ2-1; d_call: TRBD1; clone_size: -; v_call: TRBV18; cdr3_nt: TGTGCCAGCTCCCTAAATCACCGGGACAGTAATGAGCAGTTCTTC; cdr3_aa: CASSLNHRDSNEQFF
j_call: TRBJ2-7; d_call: -; clone_size: -; v_call: TRBV16; cdr3_nt: TGTGCCAGCAGCCAATCACGGGGGAAGGGGGTCTACGAGCAGTACTTC; cdr3_aa: CASSQSRGKGVYEQYF
j_call: TRBJ2-2; d_call: -; clone_size: few; v_call: TRBV10-1; cdr3_nt: TGCGCCAGCAGTGAGATGGCAGACACCGGGGAGCTGTTTTTT; cdr3_aa: CASSEMADTGELFF
j_call: TRBJ1-2; d_call: -; clone_size: -; v_call: TRBV4-3; cdr3_nt: TGCGCCAGCAGCCAAGATCTCGGGACCTATGGCTACACCTTC; cdr3_aa: CASSQDLGTYGYTF
j_call: TRBJ2-1; d_call: TRBD2; clone_size: -; v_call: TRBV28; cdr3_nt: TGTGCCAGCAGTTTAGGGGCTAGCGGGGCTCGGGAGCAGTTCTTC; cdr3_aa: CASSLGASGAREQFF
j_call: TRBJ2-1; d_call: -; clone_size: -; v_call: TRBV11-2; cdr3_nt: TGTGCCAGCAGCTACCCCTCCGAGCAGTTCTTC; cdr3_aa: CASSYPSEQFF
j_call: TRBJ2-3; d_call: TRBD2; clone_size: -; v_call: TRBV28; cdr3_nt: TGTGCCAGCAGTTTCGGGGGGATAAGCACAGATACGCAGTATTTT; cdr3_aa: CASSFGGISTDTQYF
j_call: TRBJ2-1; d_call: -; clone_size: -; v_call: TRBV2; cdr3_nt: TGTGCCAGCACGAAACTCGGCGGGGGCGCCCCTTACAATGAGCAGTTCTTC; cdr3_aa: CASTKLGGGAPYNEQFF
j_call: TRBJ1-1; d_call: -; clone_size: few; v_call: TRBV11-2; cdr3_nt: TGTGCCAGCAGCCAAGGCTCTATGTACACTGAAGCTTTCTTT; cdr3_aa: CASSQGSMYTEAFF
j_call: TRBJ2-5; d_call: -; clone_size: -; v_call: TRBV2; cdr3_nt: TGTGCCAGCAGTGGAGTCGGGGGATTGGAGACCCAGTACTTC; cdr3_aa: CASSGVGGLETQYF
j_call: TRBJ1-6; d_call: -; clone_size: -; v_call: TRBV11-2; cdr3_nt: TGTGCCAGCAGCCAGGGGTCCGGGACATATAATTCACCCCTCCACTTT; cdr3_aa: CASSQGSGTYNSPLHF
j_call: TRBJ2-5; d_call: TRBD2; clone_size: -; v_call: TRBV29-1; cdr3_nt: TGCAGCGGCCTCGGTAGCGGGATAGAGACCCAGTACTTC; cdr3_aa: CSGLGSGIETQYF
j_call: TRBJ1-2; d_call: -; clone_size: -; v_call: TRBV20-1; cdr3_nt: TGCAGTTCCCCCCTGGGGAATGGCTACACCTTC; cdr3_aa: CSSPLGNGYTF
j_call: TRBJ1-1; d_call: -; clone_size: -; v_call: TRBV18; cdr3_nt: TGTGCCAGCTCACCAATGGAGGTCCACGCCGACTATGAAGCTTTCTTT; cdr3_aa: CASSPMEVHADYEAFF
j_call: TRBJ2-3; d_call: -; clone_size: few; v_call: TRBV18; cdr3_nt: TGTGCCAGCTCACCGCCCACAGATACGCAGTATTTT; cdr3_aa: CASSPPTDTQYF
j_call: TRBJ1-1; d_call: TRBD1; clone_size: few; v_call: TRBV9; cdr3_nt: TGTGCCAGCAGCGGGGGAAACCGAACGACAGGGTCATGGACTGAAGCTTTCTTT; cdr3_aa: CASSGGNRTTGSWTEAFF
j_call: TRBJ2-5; d_call: -; clone_size: few; v_call: TRBV7-2; cdr3_nt: TGTGCCAGCAGCTCCCGCGGTTCAGAACAAGAGACCCAGTACTTC; cdr3_aa: CASSSRGSEQETQYF
j_call: TRBJ2-7; d_call: TRBD2; clone_size: -; v_call: TRBV9; cdr3_nt: TGTGCCAGGTCATATAGCGGGAAAGTTGACGAGCAGTACTTC; cdr3_aa: CARSYSGKVDEQYF
j_call: TRBJ2-2; d_call: -; clone_size: few; v_call: TRBV10-3; cdr3_nt: TGTGCCATCAGTGAGCGGACAAACACCGGGGAGCTGTTTTTT; cdr3_aa: CAISERTNTGELFF
j_call: TRBJ1-2; d_call: -; clone_size: few; v_call: TRBV5-1; cdr3_nt: TGCGCCAGCAGCCTTGAGCGGGGATATGGCTACACCTTC; cdr3_aa: CASSLERGYGYTF
j_call: TRBJ2-3; d_call: -; clone_size: few; v_call: TRBV7-2; cdr3_nt: TGTGCCAGCAGCTTAGGAGTCAGTTTCACAGATACGCAGTATTTT; cdr3_aa: CASSLGVSFTDTQYF
j_call: TRBJ2-7; d_call: -; clone_size: -; v_call: TRBV4-2; cdr3_nt: TGTGCCAGCAGCCAAGATCTGACTGGCTCCTACGAGCAGTACTTC; cdr3_aa: CASSQDLTGSYEQYF
j_call: TRBJ2-1; d_call: -; clone_size: -; v_call: TRBV7-2; cdr3_nt: TGTGCCAGCAGCTTAGTTCGGGAGCCCTTCAATGAGCAGTTCTTC; cdr3_aa: CASSLVREPFNEQFF
j_call: TRBJ1-2; d_call: TRBD1; clone_size: -; v_call: TRBV28; cdr3_nt: TGTGCCAGCAGACGGACAGGAACTGGGTCCTATGGCTACACCTTC; cdr3_aa: CASRRTGTGSYGYTF
j_call: TRBJ2-1; d_call: -; clone_size: -; v_call: TRBV4-3; cdr3_nt: TGCGCCAGCAGCCAAGTACGAGCGGTGGGAGTTGGGAATGAGCAGTTCTTC; cdr3_aa: CASSQVRAVGVGNEQFF
j_call: TRBJ2-1; d_call: TRBD2; clone_size: -; v_call: TRBV4-3; cdr3_nt: TGCGCCAGCAGCCAAGGGGGGACTAGCGGGATTAATGAGCAGTTCTTC; cdr3_aa: CASSQGGTSGINEQFF
j_call: TRBJ2-1; d_call: -; clone_size: -; v_call: TRBV7-9; cdr3_nt: TGTGCCAGCAGCTTTCGCCGGGCCCATGAGCAGTTCTTC; cdr3_aa: CASSFRRAHEQFF